Following are 17 T cell receptor beta chains from one sample sequenced in a study of T cell repertoires in cytomegalovirus infection. Each CDR3 protein is one row after TCRdb ran MiXCR on the reads. The sample contains some 400,000 distinct CDR3 sequences, around 18% of which appear only once. What was sequenced was PBMCs. The source is a human donor in good health (CMV status not recorded). Some clones in this sample may be carry-over from other donors' samples.

V usage is TRBV3-1 and J usage is TRBJ1-1; 11 nucleotides agree with TRBD1. V shed 4 bases, J shed 7 bases, and the junction held 11 bases outside the gene matches. The germline V gene encodes CDR1 LGHDT and CDR2 YNNKEL (reference sequence). There are 16 residues in the CDR3. CDR3 in amino acids: CASSLRTGTGGFEAFF. In nucleotides, the CDR3 is TGTGCCAGCAGCCTCCGTACCGGGACAGGGGGTTTTGAAGCTTTCTTT.

This clonotype has more than one count but fewer than ten. V gene TRBV24-1 combines with J gene TRBJ2-3; 7 nucleotides align to TRBD2. Germline CDR1 reads KGHDR; CDR2 reads SFDVKD. V lost 5 bases to trimming and J lost 0 bases; unmatched junction nucleotides: 10. The CDR3 is made up of 17 amino acids. CDR3 protein: CATSVVGGPVSTDTQYF. The DNA of the CDR3 is TGTGCCACCAGTGTGGTGGGAGGGCCGGTTAGCACAGATACGCAGTATTTT.

This clonotype was counted many times. J is TRBJ2-1 and V is TRBV10-2; D not certain. V was shortened by 8 bases and J by 4 bases, with 12 bases between the two germline ends. CDR1 is WSHSY, CDR2 SAAADI, per germline. The CDR3 is 13 amino acids. The CDR3 nucleotides read TGCGCCAGCTTACCGGCTAATTACAATGAGCAGTTCTTC. As protein: CASLPANYNEQFF.

The chain joins TRBV3-1 to TRBJ2-3; TRBD2 agrees at 12 bases. The CDR3 extends over 15 amino acids. Germline V gene lookup returns CDR1 LGHDT and CDR2 YNNKEL (reference sequence). The ends lost 1 base at V and 4 bases at J; junction bases unmatched: 0. This CDR3 reads CASSQGLAGADTQYF. The CDR3 DNA reads as TGTGCCAGCAGCCAAGGACTAGCGGGGGCAGATACGCAGTATTTT.

The rearrangement uses TRBV5-1 and TRBJ2-1, with D maybe TRBD1 (5 bases). The CDR3 is 12 amino acids. Trimming left V 4 bases short and J 14 bases short, with 16 bases between. Germline CDR1 reads SGHRS; CDR2 reads YFSETQ. The CDR3: CASSVGQGKEFF. CDR3 bases: TGCGCCAGCAGCGTAGGGCAGGGAAAAGAGTTCTTC.

The rearrangement links TRBV4-1 to TRBJ2-3, with 13 bases matching TRBD2. The V and J ends lost 2 bases and 5 bases, in that order; junction bases with no gene match: 4. The V gene's germline CDR1 is MGHRA and CDR2 YSYEKL. There are 16 residues in the CDR3. DNA of the CDR3: TGCGCCAGCAGCCAAAGGACTAGCGGGGGCTTAGATACGCAGTATTTT. It yields the protein CASSQRTSGGLDTQYF.

Comment on this clonotype: One end of the junction fails to match germline, which may point to a read error. The DNA for the CDR3 is TGTGCCAGCAGAACGGCGGGGATCCCTTTTTTT. Its protein is CASRTAGIPFF. The chain employs TRBV6-2 or TRBV6-3 and TRBJ1-1; D gene unclear. The CDR3 extends over 11 amino acids. Germline V gives CDR1 MNHEY, CDR2 SVGEGT.

This sequence joins TRBV15 and TRBJ2-7; TRBD1 aligns across 7 bases. J gave up 4 bases and V 5 bases, and 5 bases lay outside the gene matches. Germline assignment: CDR1 LNHNV and CDR2 YYDKDF (reference sequence). This CDR3 region has 13 residues. The DNA for the CDR3 is TGTGCCACCAGCCAAGGGGGCTTTTACGAGCAGTACTTC. It specifies CATSQGGFYEQYF.

This clonotype was found a few times. The chain combines TRBV20-1 with TRBJ1-5; D not resolved. The germline gives CDR1 DFQATT, CDR2 SNEGSKA (reference sequence). This CDR3 is built from 15 residues. Trimming shortened V by 0 bases and J by 2 bases, and 11 bases separated the two germline ends. CDR3 protein: CSARDRKVGNQPQHF. As DNA, the CDR3 is TGCAGTGCTAGAGATAGGAAGGTGGGCAATCAGCCCCAGCATTTT.

A few counts support this clonotype. The chain employs TRBV7-8 and TRBJ1-2, with 9 nucleotides matching TRBD1. The CDR3 has 17 amino acids. J was trimmed by 5 bases and V by 4 bases; bases with no gene match: 14. Germline CDR1 reads SGHVS; CDR2 reads FQNEAQ. The CDR3 is CASSSSGQGAFWYGYTF. The CDR3 coding sequence is TGTGCCAGCAGCTCCTCGGGACAGGGTGCGTTCTGGTATGGCTACACCTTC. Full variable domain (rest looked up from reference TRBV7-8 and TRBJ1-2): GAGVSQSPRYKVAKRGQDVALRCDPISGHVSLFWYQQALGQGPEFLTYFQNEAQLDKSGLPSDRFFAERPEGSVSTLKIQRTQQEDSAVYLCASSSSGQGAFWYGYTFGSGTRLTVV.

This clonotype has a count of ten or more. V is TRBV6-1 and J is TRBJ1-2; D unclear. CDR3 size: 11 residues. The germline V gene encodes CDR1 MNHNS and CDR2 SASEGT. V lost 4 bases and J lost 7, with 7 bases in between. In DNA form, the CDR3 reads TGTGCCAGCAGTGCGGGTTTTGGCTACACCTTC. It codes for CASSAGFGYTF.

This clonotype appeared a few times. CDR3 bases: TGTGCCAGCAGCCGGTGGACGACTGAGCAGTTCTTC. The encoded protein is CASSRWTTEQFF. J is TRBJ2-1 and V is TRBV7-2; no clear D gene. The V and J ends lost 5 bases and 9 bases respectively, with 11 bases between them. Germline V gene sequence: CDR1 SGHTA, CDR2 FQGNSA. There are 12 residues in the CDR3.

This clonotype was picked up a small number of times. The chain links TRBV5-5 to TRBJ2-7; TRBD1 is a possible D gene (6 bases). The CDR3 consists of 15 residues. Trimming pared 0 bases from V and 0 bases from J, leaving 10 bases between. CDR1 is SGHKS and CDR2 is YYEKEE in the germline V gene (reference sequence). For the CDR3, the DNA is TGTGCCAGCAGCTTGGCCACAGGGCGCTCCTACGAGCAGTACTTC. The encoded protein is CASSLATGRSYEQYF.

This chain links TRBV20-1 with TRBJ2-7; 8 bases agree with TRBD1. This CDR3 is 13 amino acids long. Germline loops: CDR1 DFQATT, CDR2 SNEGSKA (reference sequence). With 4 bases clipped from V and 6 bases from J, the junction kept 8 bases outside the gene matches. The CDR3 DNA reads TGCAGTGCTATAAGACAGGGGACAGGCGAGCAGTACTTC. It encodes CSAIRQGTGEQYF.

The rearrangement joins TRBV29-1 to TRBJ2-3; 11 bases fit TRBD2. The CDR3 extends over 15 amino acids. V gave up 6 bases and J gave up 6 bases; unmatched junction bases: 11. CDR1 and CDR2 from the germline V gene are SQVTM and ANQGSEA. CDR3 region: CSVRTSGRSTDTQYF. In DNA form, the CDR3 reads TGCAGCGTAAGGACTAGCGGGCGGTCGACGGATACGCAGTATTTT.

This clonotype was counted a few times. V is TRBV7-9 and J is TRBJ2-5, with TRBD1 matching over 9 bases. Germline assignment: CDR1 SEHNR and CDR2 FQNEAQ (reference sequence). The V segment lost 5 bases and the J segment 5 bases; nucleotides outside the gene matches: 9. The length of the CDR3 is 15 residues. The CDR3 DNA sequence: TGTGCCAGCAGCGAGGGGACAGGGAGTGTGGAGACCCAGTACTTC. This sequence encodes CASSEGTGSVETQYF.

This clonotype was seen ten or more times. The gene calls are TRBV20-1 and TRBJ2-3; D unresolved. CDR3 length: 14 residues. CDR1 and CDR2 from the germline V gene are DFQATT and SNEGSKA (reference sequence). Trimming cost V 6 bases and J 0 bases, with 13 bases left between them. Here the CDR3 DNA reads TGCAGTGCCCCCCCTAGACCCAGCACAGATACGCAGTATTTT. Its protein product is CSAPPRPSTDTQYF.